This TCR beta chain was recorded in a study of vaccination and CD4 T cells after COVID-19. Study overall: Convalescent donors totaled six males and four females, including two who were Hispanic. Collection of post-vaccine samples followed dose two by a median roughly 72 days, spanning a range of 14 to 241.

By its share, this clonotype is medium-sized. The antigen remains unidentified. Study results and limitations: Among convalescent patients, a median around 85% of reactive clones emerged only after vaccination.

Trimming took 6 bases from V and 6 from J, leaving 18 bases between them. The germline V gene encodes CDR1 MNHNS and CDR2 SASEGT. CDR3 length: 14 amino acids. Stated treatment: 10-day PBMC culture with coronavirus spike peptide pools or control peptides (ViraFEST assay). Oncomine TCR Beta short-read sequencing was applied to DNA from cultured CD4+ T cells. The source of extracted genomic DNA was cultured CD4+ T cells. Each CDR3 protein gets one entry after TCRdb re-called the PCR reads with MiXCR. Of about 4,200 distinct CDR3 sequences listed, 21% were seen once; the top ten hold approximately 24%. This TCR came from a human donor who had recovered from COVID-19. The sequenced material came from CD4+ T cells from blood, cultured in vitro. The V and J genes are TRBV6-1 and TRBJ2-7, with D perhaps assigned TRBD1 or TRBD2 (5 bases each). The CDR3 DNA follows: TGTGCCAGCAGGAAAGCCGGGGACCACGGCGAGCAGTACTTC. Amino acids: CASRKAGDHGEQYF.